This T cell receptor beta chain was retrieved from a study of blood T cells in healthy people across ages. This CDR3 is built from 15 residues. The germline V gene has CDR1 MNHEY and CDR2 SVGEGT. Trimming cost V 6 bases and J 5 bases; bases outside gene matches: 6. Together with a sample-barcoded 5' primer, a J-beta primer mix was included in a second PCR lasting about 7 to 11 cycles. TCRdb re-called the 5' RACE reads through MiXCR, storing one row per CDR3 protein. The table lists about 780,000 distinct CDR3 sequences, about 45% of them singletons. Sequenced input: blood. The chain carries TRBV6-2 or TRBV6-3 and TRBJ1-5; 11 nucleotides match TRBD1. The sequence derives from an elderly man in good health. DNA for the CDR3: TGTGCCAGCAGAGTGGACAGGGGGCTTGATCAGCCCCAGCATTTT. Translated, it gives CASRVDRGLDQPQHF.